This entry concerns a single TCR beta chain. Its antigen is not identified. This record comes from a study of post-analysis software for immune sequencing data. The TCR beta cDNA libraries carried unique molecular identifiers. A single record per CDR3 protein comes from TCRdb applying MiXCR to the PCR reads. Here the sample spans roughly 650,000 distinct CDR3 sequences, approximately 59% being singletons. Trimming took off 3 bases at V and 5 bases at J, with 17 bases between the two ends. Germline V gives CDR1 DFQATT, CDR2 SNEGSKA (reference sequence). CDR3 length equals 15 residues. Findings and limits, study-wide: Five or six TRBV segments, TRBV5-6, TRBV5-1 and TRBV20-1 among them, were found more frequent in patients than controls.

The specimen was blood. J is TRBJ2-1 and V is TRBV20-1; no firm D call. The clonotype originates from a girl aged 2 to 10 with multiple sclerosis. CDR3 loop: CSARPAAAPNNEQFF. Written as DNA, the CDR3 is TGCAGTGCTAGGCCGGCGGCGGCCCCCAACAATGAGCAGTTCTTC.